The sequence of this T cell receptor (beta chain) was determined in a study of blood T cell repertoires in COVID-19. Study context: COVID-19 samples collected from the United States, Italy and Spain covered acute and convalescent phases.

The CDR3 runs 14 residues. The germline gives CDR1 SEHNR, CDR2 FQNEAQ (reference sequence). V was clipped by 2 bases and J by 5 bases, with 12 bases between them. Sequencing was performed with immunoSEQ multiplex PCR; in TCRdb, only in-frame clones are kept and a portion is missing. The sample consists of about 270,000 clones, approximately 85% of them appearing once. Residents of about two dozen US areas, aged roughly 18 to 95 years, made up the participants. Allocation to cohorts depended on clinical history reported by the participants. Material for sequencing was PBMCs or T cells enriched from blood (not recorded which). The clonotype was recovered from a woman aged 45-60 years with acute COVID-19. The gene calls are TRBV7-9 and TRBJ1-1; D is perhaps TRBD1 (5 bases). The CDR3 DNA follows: TGTGCCAGCAGCTTAATTCAGGGAGGGACTGAAGCTTTCTTT. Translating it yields CASSLIQGGTEAFF.